This TCR beta chain was observed in a study of cytomegalovirus exposure and HLA in healthy donors. Vbeta (60) and Jbeta (13) primers were used in the PCR. Clones were sequenced by immunoSEQ multiplex PCR, and TCRdb holds only the in-frame ones, with some missing. The data contain some 66,000 clones, more than 70% of them seen just once; the ten biggest clones take up around 8.9%. The CDR3 consists of 13 residues. V was clipped by 10 bases and J by 7 bases; unmatched bases: 12. Germline CDR1 SNHLY, CDR2 FYNNEI. The receptor was derived from a man aged 35 to 55 in good health and CMV-seronegative. The V and J genes are TRBV2 and TRBJ1-2, with 7 bases identical to TRBD1. Sequencing was carried out using PBMCs. The CDR3 bases are TGTGCCACCGGGGACAGCTTAAGGTCTGGCTACACCTTC. This codes for CATGDSLRSGYTF.